This TCR beta chain was found in a study of shared clonotypes between healthy human individuals. Study results and limitations: Generation probabilities of non-shared clonotypes were lower (relative to those shared by all four donors). Tissue TCR repertoires likely differ from these blood-only repertoires.

This table comes from immunoSEQ multiplex PCR, and its TCRdb copy is limited to in-frame clones, with some not included. Among more than 2 million clones listed, approximately 95% were seen once. Only CD45RO-negative cells positively selected for CCR7 counted as naive CD8 cells, so terminally differentiated effector memory CD45RA+ cells were excluded. Germline CDR1 SEHNR, CDR2 FQNEAQ (reference sequence). Trimming cost V 3 bases and J 1 base; bases outside gene matches: 6. This CDR3 spans 16 amino acids. As concerns this clone: Its specificity is unknown.

Sequencing used naive CD8+ T cells sorted from blood. The clonotype originates from a man between 18 and 35 years old in good health. The chain uses TRBV7-9 and TRBJ2-3, with 8 nucleotides matching TRBD1. CDR3 DNA: TGTGCCAGCAGCTTCGTACCGGGACAGGGCACAGATACGCAGTATTTT. Translating it yields CASSFVPGQGTDTQYF. Full variable domain (rest looked up from reference TRBV7-9 and TRBJ2-3): DTGVSQNPRHKITKRGQNVTFRCDPISEHNRLYWYRQTLGQGPEFLTYFQNEAQLEKSRLLSDRFSAERPKGSFSTLEIQRTEQGDSAMYLCASSFVPGQGTDTQYFGPGTRLTVL.